The rows below give T cell receptor beta chains drawn from one sample of a study of T cell responses to AZD1222 COVID-19 vaccine. TCRdb's table, derived via immunoSEQ multiplex PCR, lists solely in-frame clones and lacks some. The table has about 160,000 clones, 75% to 90% seen once. The specimen comprised peripheral blood, sampled on day 0 of AZD1222 vaccination. These receptors all stem from an adult in good health. The CDR3 runs from the conserved cysteine through the conserved F or W. D genes are given only for firm matches. Rows give clone size only sometimes, using once, few, many, or a class for an expanded clone.

size	V	J	D	CDR3
-	TRBV9	TRBJ1-2	TRBD1	CASSVGTAVYGYTF
-	TRBV5-1	TRBJ2-5	-	CASSFGSSGEETQYF
-	TRBV11-3	TRBJ1-1	-	CASSSTGRTEAFF
-	TRBV6-2/TRBV6-3	TRBJ2-7	-	CASSYLAGSSYEQYF
-	TRBV3-1/TRBV3-2	TRBJ2-2	-	CASSRDSNANTGELFF
-	TRBV2	TRBJ1-1	-	CASMRTENTEAFF
few	TRBV6-6	TRBJ1-2	TRBD1	CASSRTGETGGYTF
-	TRBV6-5	TRBJ2-7	TRBD2	CASTPDIASGGPLYF
-	TRBV7-6	TRBJ2-1	TRBD2	CASSLKLAGTSSYNEQFF
-	TRBV24-1	TRBJ1-5	-	CATSDLRGQPQHF
-	TRBV19	TRBJ2-3	TRBD2	CASSILGGGAHSTDTQYF
-	TRBV21-1	TRBJ1-2	-	CASSPSASSYGYTF
-	TRBV10-3	TRBJ1-1	-	CAISAGHLNTEAFF
-	TRBV5-8	TRBJ1-2	TRBD1	CASSWGGTAYGYTF
-	TRBV6-5	TRBJ1-5	-	CASTGTWAVQPQHF
-	TRBV9	TRBJ2-3	TRBD2	CASSVDSGNTDTQYF
-	TRBV7-9	TRBJ2-1	-	CASTSAAFHNEQFF
once	TRBV7-2	TRBJ2-7	-	CASSLVPTHEQYF
-	TRBV4-3	TRBJ1-1	-	CASSQDRGAEAFF
-	TRBV5-4	TRBJ1-2	TRBD1	CASSLDPGQGDKGYTF
once	TRBV4-1	TRBJ1-1	-	CASSQKGIKTEAFF
-	TRBV2	TRBJ1-1	-	CASGTSGTEAFF
few	TRBV28	TRBJ2-6	-	CASSLDRYSGANVLTF
-	TRBV2	TRBJ2-5	-	CASTNRDSEQETQYF